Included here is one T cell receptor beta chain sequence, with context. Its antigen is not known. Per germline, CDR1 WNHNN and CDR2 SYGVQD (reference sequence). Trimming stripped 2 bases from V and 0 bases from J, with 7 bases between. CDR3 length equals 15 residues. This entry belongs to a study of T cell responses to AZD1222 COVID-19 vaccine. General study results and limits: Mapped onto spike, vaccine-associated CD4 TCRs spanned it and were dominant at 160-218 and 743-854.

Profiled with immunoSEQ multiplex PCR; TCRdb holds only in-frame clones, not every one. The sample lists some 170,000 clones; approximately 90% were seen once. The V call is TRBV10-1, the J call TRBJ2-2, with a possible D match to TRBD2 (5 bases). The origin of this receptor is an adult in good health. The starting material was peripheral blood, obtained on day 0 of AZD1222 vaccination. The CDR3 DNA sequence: TGCGCCAGCAGTGAGATACTAGCGAACACCGGGGAGCTGTTTTTT. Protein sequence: CASSEILANTGELFF.